The 3 T cell receptor beta chains in this list originate from one sample, sequenced in a study of cytomegalovirus exposure and HLA in healthy donors. Primers for the PCR totalled 60 Vbeta and 13 Jbeta. Generated by immunoSEQ multiplex PCR, the TCRdb table keeps only in-frame clones and is missing some. There are about 140,000 clones in the sample; approximately 80% occur only once, and over 9.5% lies in the top ten. Sequenced sample: PBMCs. All receptors derive from a woman aged 60-75 years in good health and CMV-seropositive.

This chain links TRBV30 with TRBJ2-7, with D tentatively TRBD2 (5 bases). CDR3 length equals 13 residues. Germline CDR1 GTSNPN, CDR2 SVGIG (reference sequence). Trimming took 1 base from V and 6 from J, leaving 13 bases between them. CDR3 in DNA: TGTGCCTGGAGTGCCCGTGCAGGAGGCGAGCAGTACTTC. Protein sequence: CAWSARAGGEQYF.

The chain recombines TRBV10-3 with TRBJ2-3; 7 bases map to TRBD1. The CDR3 runs 13 residues. Looked up from germline, CDR1 is ENHRY and CDR2 is SYGVKD. V shed 8 bases, J shed 3 bases, and the junction held 5 bases outside the gene matches. CDR3 in amino acids: CAIYLQGTDTQYF. CDR3 sequence (DNA): TGTGCCATCTACCTACAGGGGACAGATACGCAGTATTTT.

The CDR3 DNA reads TGTGCCAGCAGTTCTTCCCTAGATAGCTCCTACAATGAGCAGTTCTTC. Translation gives CASSSSLDSSYNEQFF. The chain carries TRBV27 and TRBJ2-1; unclear D gene. CDR3 length: 16 residues. V was shortened by 4 bases and J by 0 bases, with 13 bases between the two germline ends. Germline CDR1 and CDR2: MNHEY and SMNVEV (reference sequence).